These 20 T cell receptor beta chains came from one sample sequenced in a study of T cells in Graves' hyperthyroidism and ophthalmopathy. RNA transcripts served as the template for amplifying TCR beta CDR3 regions. First-round RT-PCR with HTBI primers amplified the TCR CDR3 region. TCRdb used MiXCR to reprocess the multiplex PCR reads, holding one entry per CDR3 protein. Found here are more than 550,000 distinct CDR3 sequences, nearly 45% of them singletons; the top ten hold approximately 6.8%. Sequencing was carried out using peripheral blood or thyroid tissue (not recorded which). The source is an adult man with Graves' disease, either hyperthyroidism or ophthalmopathy (not recorded which).

The chain carries TRBV20-1 and TRBJ1-2; D is ambiguous. V lost 1 base to trimming and J lost 4 bases, with 7 bases between them. This CDR3 has 12 residues. Germline CDR1 is DFQATT and CDR2 is SNEGSKA (reference sequence). The CDR3 coding sequence is TGCAGTGCTAGAGGCGTCTCCTATGGCTACACCTTC. Translation gives CSARGVSYGYTF.

This clonotype was counted ten times or more. The chain carries TRBV24-1 and TRBJ2-6; D perhaps matches TRBD2 (6 bases). CDR3 length equals 16 residues. The germline V and J ends were trimmed by 3 bases and 0 bases, with 8 bases remaining between them. Germline CDR1 reads KGHDR; CDR2 reads SFDVKD. The CDR3 region is CATSDPGDSGANVLTF. The DNA for the CDR3 is TGTGCCACCAGTGATCCGGGAGACTCTGGGGCCAACGTCCTGACTTTC.

This clonotype was counted many times. This chain joins TRBV6-5 and TRBJ1-6, with D possibly TRBD1 on 5 matching bases. The V and J ends lost 7 bases and 7 bases respectively, with 17 bases between them. Germline CDR1 and CDR2: MNHEY and SVGAGI. The CDR3 length is 15 residues. CDR3 amino acids: CASIPSGTANSPLHF. For the CDR3, the DNA is TGTGCCAGCATCCCATCCGGGACGGCGAATTCACCCCTCCACTTT.

The V gene is TRBV7-2, the J gene TRBJ2-7; 7 bases are a match to TRBD2. Losses at the gene ends were 6 bases for V and 4 bases for J; bases not matched to a gene: 9. The CDR3 extends over 14 amino acids. CDR1 is SGHTA and CDR2 is FQGNSA in the germline V gene. DNA for the CDR3: TGTGCCAGCAGGGGGGGGTCGCCCCCTTACGAGCAGTACTTC. This translates into CASRGGSPPYEQYF.

This clonotype was found many times. This sequence joins TRBV7-8 and TRBJ2-5; 7 nucleotides line up with TRBD1. Trimming removed 5 bases from V and 1 base from J; junction bases left unmatched: 7. Germline V lookup: CDR1 SGHVS, CDR2 FQNEAQ. CDR3 length equals 15 residues. The CDR3 coding sequence is TGTGCCAGCAGCCGGCAGGGACAGCCCCAAGAGACCCAGTACTTC. Its protein is CASSRQGQPQETQYF.

To note about this clonotype: A much bigger clone sits one base away, suggesting this may be a read error. This chain uses TRBV7-9 with TRBJ2-5, with D unresolved. Trimming took off 5 bases at V and 3 bases at J, with 16 bases between the two ends. This CDR3 is built from 15 residues. The germline gives CDR1 SEHNR, CDR2 FQNEAQ (reference sequence). The CDR3: CASSLLPPGEETQYF. In DNA, the CDR3 is TGTGCCAGCAGCCTCCTACCTCCCGGCGAAGAGACCCAGTACTTC.

This clonotype was counted at least ten times. This chain links TRBV20-1 with TRBJ1-5, with TRBD1 identical over 11 bases. J gave up 7 bases and V 3 bases, and 5 bases lay outside the gene matches. Per the germline V gene, CDR1 is DFQATT and CDR2 is SNEGSKA (reference sequence). The CDR3 totals 14 residues. Written as DNA, the CDR3 is TGCAGTGCTAGCTTGGACAGGGGGCAACAGCCCCAGCATTTT. It is translated as CSASLDRGQQPQHF.

The rearrangement links TRBV6-6 to TRBJ1-5; possibly TRBD1 for D (5 bases). The CDR3 is made up of 18 amino acids. The V gene lost 0 bases and the J gene lost 5 bases, with 20 bases spanning the gap. Germline loops: CDR1 MNHNY, CDR2 SVGAGI (reference sequence). CDR3 sequence reads: CASSYSGPGTVTDQPQHF. The CDR3 DNA follows: TGTGCCAGCAGTTACTCGGGTCCTGGGACGGTTACCGATCAGCCCCAGCATTTT.

The chain has TRBV20-1 and TRBJ1-2, with TRBD1 identical over 7 bases. Germline V gives CDR1 DFQATT, CDR2 SNEGSKA (reference sequence). With 3 bases clipped from V and 8 bases from J, the junction kept 6 bases outside the gene matches. The CDR3 is 12 amino acids. CDR3 in DNA: TGCAGTGCTAGGATCCCGGGACAGGGCTACACCTTC. This encodes CSARIPGQGYTF.

This chain uses TRBV7-3 with TRBJ2-7; 8 nucleotides agree with TRBD2. Germline V CDR1 and CDR2: SGHTA, FQGTGA. Trimming removed 5 bases from V and 4 bases from J; junction bases left unmatched: 10. The CDR3 sequence is 15 residues long. The CDR3 loop is CASSVQRAGVYEQYF. CDR3 DNA: TGTGCCAGCAGCGTTCAACGAGCGGGAGTGTACGAGCAGTACTTC. The full variable domain, its missing parts supplied by reference TRBV7-3 and TRBJ2-7, is GAGVSQTPSNKVTEKGKYVELRCDPISGHTALYWYRQSLGQGPEFLIYFQGTGAADDSGLPNDRFFAVRPEGSVSTLKIQRTERGDSAVYLCASSVQRAGVYEQYFGPGTRLTVT.

This clonotype occurred once. This may arise from a read error, as a much more abundant clone is one base away. V is TRBV6-4 and J is TRBJ1-2; the match to TRBD1 covers 8 bases. Germline CDR1 and CDR2: MRHNA and SNTAGT. V trimming: 2 bases; J trimming: 10 bases; junction bases outside the gene matches: 9. The CDR3 is made up of 14 amino acids. CDR3 DNA sequence: TGTGCCAGCAGTGACCCAGGGGGCGGACAGGACTACACCTTC. This sequence encodes CASSDPGGGQDYTF.

This clonotype was found a few times. This chain uses TRBV29-1 with TRBJ2-5; D is possibly TRBD1 or TRBD2 (6 bases each). The CDR3 consists of 13 residues. Germline loops: CDR1 SQVTM, CDR2 ANQGSEA. The ends were cut back, 6 bases at V and 9 bases at J, with 20 bases in the middle. The CDR3 sequence is CSVRDGGNQPQYF. In DNA, the CDR3 is TGCAGCGTCCGGGACGGGGGCAATCAGCCCCAGTACTTC.

The table lists this clonotype with a few counts. J is TRBJ2-7 and V is TRBV6-1; TRBD1 aligns across 7 bases. Germline CDR1 is MNHNS and CDR2 is SASEGT. The CDR3 spans 16 residues. With V trimmed by 5 bases and J by 2 bases, 12 bases remained unmatched. CDR3 sequence reads: CASSSPRTGKTYEQYF. In DNA, the CDR3 is TGTGCCAGCAGTTCCCCGCGGACAGGTAAAACCTACGAGCAGTACTTC.

The chain uses TRBV9 and TRBJ2-7; 8 nucleotides align to TRBD1. Germline-derived CDR1 and CDR2 are SGDLS and YYNGEE. This CDR3 comprises 15 residues. J gave up 1 base and V 2 bases, and 5 bases lay outside the gene matches. CDR3 amino acids: CASSVPRQGSYEQYF. As DNA, the CDR3 is TGTGCCAGCAGCGTCCCCAGACAGGGGTCCTACGAGCAGTACTTC.

CDR3 protein: CASSESTRTGWRETQYF. CDR3 sequence (DNA): TGCGCCAGCAGTGAGTCGACGCGGACAGGTTGGAGAGAGACCCAGTACTTC. The V call is TRBV10-2, the J call TRBJ2-5; 7 bases fit TRBD1. Germline V gene data show CDR1 as WSHSY and CDR2 as SAAADI. Germline trimming cut 0 bases from V and 4 bases from J; bases unmatched to any gene: 11. There are 17 residues in the CDR3.

This clonotype was seen a few times. This chain connects TRBV6-5 to TRBJ1-2; 7 bases line up with TRBD1. V was pared by 6 bases and J by 2 bases, with 18 bases of the junction left unmatched. Germline V lookup: CDR1 MNHEY, CDR2 SVGAGI. The CDR3 consists of 18 residues. CDR3 sequence (DNA): TGTGCCAGCAGCTACATTTGGCCCGCCGGGACAGCCAACTATGGCTACACCTTC. It yields the protein CASSYIWPAGTANYGYTF.

This clonotype has a handful of counts. This chain uses TRBV3-1 with TRBJ1-5; D is unresolved. Trimming cost V 0 bases and J 0 bases, with 9 bases left between them. This CDR3 is built from 16 residues. CDR1 and CDR2 (germline): LGHDT, YNNKEL (reference sequence). Here the CDR3 DNA reads TGTGCCAGCAGCCAAGATCTTGGGGTTAGCAATCAGCCCCAGCATTTT. This translates into CASSQDLGVSNQPQHF.

The sample holds many counts of this clonotype. The chain joins TRBV24-1 to TRBJ1-6; 8 bases are shared with TRBD1. V shed 6 bases, J shed 7 bases, and the junction held 10 bases outside the gene matches. The CDR3 sequence is 16 residues long. Germline CDR1 reads KGHDR; CDR2 reads SFDVKD. The CDR3 DNA follows: TGTGCCACCAGTATGTGGGACAGGAAATTAAATTCACCCCTCCACTTT. Translated, it gives CATSMWDRKLNSPLHF.

The chain is built from TRBV7-9 and TRBJ2-5; D may be TRBD1 or TRBD2 (5 bases each). This CDR3 has 17 amino acids. Germline V gives CDR1 SEHNR, CDR2 FQNEAQ (reference sequence). Trimming left V 6 bases short and J 0 bases short, with 20 bases between. As DNA, the CDR3 is TGTGCCAGCAGTTTTGCTGAGGGGCGCCTGTACCAAGAGACCCAGTACTTC. It codes for CASSFAEGRLYQETQYF.

This clonotype was observed at least ten times. V gene TRBV5-1 combines with J gene TRBJ2-6; TRBD1 matches 8 bases. CDR3 length: 17 residues. V gave up 4 bases and J gave up 0 bases; unmatched junction bases: 6. CDR1 and CDR2 (germline): SGHRS, YFSETQ. The CDR3 is CASSHGTGASGANVLTF. DNA for the CDR3: TGCGCCAGCAGCCACGGGACAGGAGCCTCTGGGGCCAACGTCCTGACTTTC.